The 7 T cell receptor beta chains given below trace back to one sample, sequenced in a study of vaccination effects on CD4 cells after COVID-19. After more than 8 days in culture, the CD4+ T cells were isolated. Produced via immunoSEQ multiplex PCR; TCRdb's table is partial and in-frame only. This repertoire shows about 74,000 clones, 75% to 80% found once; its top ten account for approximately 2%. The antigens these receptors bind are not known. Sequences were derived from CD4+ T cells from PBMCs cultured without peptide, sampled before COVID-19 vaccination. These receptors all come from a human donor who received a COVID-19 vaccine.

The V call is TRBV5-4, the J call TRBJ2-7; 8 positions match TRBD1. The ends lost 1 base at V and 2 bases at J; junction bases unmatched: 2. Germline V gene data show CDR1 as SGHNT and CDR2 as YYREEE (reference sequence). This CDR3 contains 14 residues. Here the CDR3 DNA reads TGTGCCAGCAGCTTGTACAGGGGGGCCTACGAGCAGTACGTC. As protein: CASSLYRGAYEQYV.

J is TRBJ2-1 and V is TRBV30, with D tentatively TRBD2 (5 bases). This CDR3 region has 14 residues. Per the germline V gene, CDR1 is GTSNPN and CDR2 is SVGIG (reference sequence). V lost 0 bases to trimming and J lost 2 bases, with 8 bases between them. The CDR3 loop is CAWSVSRAYNEQFF. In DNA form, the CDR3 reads TGTGCCTGGAGTGTTTCGCGGGCCTACAATGAGCAGTTCTTC.

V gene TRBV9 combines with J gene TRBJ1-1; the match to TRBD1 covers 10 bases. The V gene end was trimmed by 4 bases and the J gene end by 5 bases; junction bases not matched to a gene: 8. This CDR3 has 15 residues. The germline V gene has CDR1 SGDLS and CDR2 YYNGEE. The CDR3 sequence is CASSTDRGLGTEAFF. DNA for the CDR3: TGTGCCAGCAGCACCGACAGGGGGCTCGGGACTGAAGCTTTCTTT.

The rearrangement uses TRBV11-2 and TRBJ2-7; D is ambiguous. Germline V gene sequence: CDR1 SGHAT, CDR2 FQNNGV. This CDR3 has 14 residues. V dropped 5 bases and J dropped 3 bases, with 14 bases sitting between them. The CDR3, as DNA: TGTGCCAGCAGCATCAACGACCCTGGCTACGAGCAGTACGTC. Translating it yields CASSINDPGYEQYV.

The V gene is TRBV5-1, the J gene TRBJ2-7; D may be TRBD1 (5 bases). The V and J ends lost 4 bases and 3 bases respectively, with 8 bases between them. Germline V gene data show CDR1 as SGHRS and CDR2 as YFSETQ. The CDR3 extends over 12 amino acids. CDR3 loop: CASSPTGYEQYV. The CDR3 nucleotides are TGCGCCAGCAGCCCCACAGGCTACGAGCAGTACGTC.

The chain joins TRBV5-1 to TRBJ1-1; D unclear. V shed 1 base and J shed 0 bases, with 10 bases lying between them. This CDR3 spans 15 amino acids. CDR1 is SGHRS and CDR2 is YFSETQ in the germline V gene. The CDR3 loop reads CASSLSLELNTEAFF. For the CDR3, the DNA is TGCGCCAGCAGCTTGTCCCTCGAATTGAACACTGAAGCTTTCTTT.

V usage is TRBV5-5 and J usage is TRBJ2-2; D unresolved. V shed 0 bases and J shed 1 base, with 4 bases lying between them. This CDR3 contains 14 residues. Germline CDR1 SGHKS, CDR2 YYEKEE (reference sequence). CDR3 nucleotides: TGTGCCAGCAGCTTGGTTCTGAACACCGGGGAGCTGTTTTTT. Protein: CASSLVLNTGELFF.